This T cell receptor (beta chain) came from a study of a mutant IDH1 vaccine in newly diagnosed glioma (dated by TCRdb to about 2021). With regard to the full study: Vaccination began 4-6 weeks after radiotherapy alone, or alongside temozolomide cycles in the chemotherapy-containing groups. The week-35 safety follow-up was designated visit V12, and the week-47 end of study was designated visit V13. The approximately 32 treated patients were approximately 62% male and around 40% female, with a mean age of around 40 years. Before enrollment, most patients had been given radiochemotherapy with temozolomide as standard therapy, while the rest had received either radiotherapy alone or temozolomide alone. Peripheral blood samples were drawn at six visits, namely V03 (baseline), V05, V07, V10, V12 and V13. Longitudinal TCRB deep sequencing was performed for around 23 treated patients wherever samples were available for exploratory analyses.

Study-wide conclusions, independent of this receptor: Availability determined which PBMC samples were chosen for TCRB deep sequencing. Across multiple MHC alleles, vaccine-induced immune responses were seen in just over 90% of patients. Pseudoprogression appeared unrelated to alterations in the top peripheral T cell clonotypes detected by TCRB sequencing. It was noted by the authors that analyses of patient blood samples could not be reproduced owing to sample limitations.

The intended sense of this specimen's time point label: week 35, safety follow-up. Each vaccine dose, consisting of 300 ug of a 20-mer mutant IDH1 peptide in Montanide, was administered subcutaneously with topical imiquimod. Patients were given eight vaccinations, in weeks 1, 3, 5, 7, 11, 15, 19 and 23, which matched visits V03 through V10. The donors had newly diagnosed IDH1-mutant astrocytomas of WHO grade 3 or 4 that showed loss of nuclear ATRX. The samples were drawn from NOA16, a multicentre, single-arm, open-label phase I trial in Germany that tested a mutant IDH1 peptide vaccine in humans for the first time. The DNeasy Blood and Tissue Kit was used to extract genomic DNA from EDTA blood for TCRB sequencing. The protocol used for the library was the immunoSEQ multiplex PCR assay. Rearranged TCR beta chain sequences were amplified with the hsTCRB Kit following the manufacturer's protocol. TCRB libraries were sequenced on an Illumina MiSeq. For the original study's pipeline: The kit vendor's proprietary platform handled demultiplexing, trimming and gene mapping. TCRdb mirrors the immuneACCESS table, restricted to in-frame sequences. Some clones are absent from its copies; in checked studies, under half trace to an unresolved V gene, and the reason for the others is unknown. From that table come the V and J calls and clone size; the DNA was used to work out D and trimming. Present in this sample are tens of thousands of clones, about 74% of which were seen just once. The ten largest clones capture 4.5% to 5% of the sample.

Worth noting for this clone: Its antigen is currently not known. No base-level quality is on record; no much larger clone is a single base apart.

Germline trimming: 4 bases from V, 8 bases from J; junction bases outside gene matches: 10. The CDR3 goes from the cysteine to the phenylalanine over 15 residues. The entry retains the CDR3 DNA only, 45 bases that are in frame from base 1. Based on the germline V gene, the CDR1 and CDR2 sequences are SGDLS and YYNGEE. The material sequenced was PBMCs, taken from a glioma patient whose treatment included an IDH1 peptide vaccine. The receptor was isolated from a man aged 50-59 years with glioma. The chain couples TRBV9 to TRBJ2-1, and TRBD2 matches 9 of the central bases. The CDR3 protein is CASSPPSGEPHEQFF. The DNA sequence is as follows: TGTGCCAGCAGCCCGCCTAGCGGGGAGCCCCATGAGCAGTTCTTC.